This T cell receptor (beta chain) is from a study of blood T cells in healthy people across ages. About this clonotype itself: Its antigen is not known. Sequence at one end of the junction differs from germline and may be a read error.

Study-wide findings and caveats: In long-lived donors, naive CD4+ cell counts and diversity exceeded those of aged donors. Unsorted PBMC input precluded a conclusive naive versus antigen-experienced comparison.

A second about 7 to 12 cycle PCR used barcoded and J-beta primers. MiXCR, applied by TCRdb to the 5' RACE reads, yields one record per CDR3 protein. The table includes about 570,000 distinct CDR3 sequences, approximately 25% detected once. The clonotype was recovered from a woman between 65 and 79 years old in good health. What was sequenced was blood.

DNA of the CDR3: TGCGCCACCAGCTTGGCCCTGGAGACCCAGTACTTC. This encodes CATSLALETQYF. This chain connects TRBV5-1 to TRBJ2-5; D gene ambiguous. This CDR3 has 12 residues. Germline V CDR1 and CDR2: SGHRS, YFSETQ. Using reference TRBV5-1 and TRBJ2-5 for the parts outside the CDR3, the full variable domain is KAGVTQTPRYLIKTRGQQVTLSCSPISGHRSVSWYQQTPGQGLQFLFEYFSETQRNKGNFPGRFSGRQFSNSRSEMNVSTLELGDSALYLCATSLALETQYFGPGTRLLVL.